The entry below describes one T cell receptor (beta chain). PCR was performed a second time for about 7 to 11 cycles using a sample-barcoded 5' primer and a J-beta primer mix. TCRdb analysed the 5' RACE reads with MiXCR anew, one entry per CDR3 protein. This repertoire shows 600,000 to 800,000 distinct CDR3 sequences, over 40% found once; its top ten account for roughly 12%. These data belong to a study of blood T cells in healthy people across ages. CDR3 length: 15 residues. Germline V gives CDR1 SGHTA, CDR2 FQGNSA. Between the trimmed V and J ends, which lost 7 bases and 1 base, there was a span of 15 bases. Every donor contributed roughly 10 milliliters of peripheral blood by blood draw. The authors isolated at least 6 million PBMCs per sample.

The sequenced sample consisted of blood. The chain is built from TRBV7-2 and TRBJ2-3; D remains ambiguous. This clonotype was sampled from a woman aged 80 or older in good health. The CDR3 protein is CASKSRAAGTDTQYF. The DNA of the CDR3 is TGTGCCAGCAAATCAAGGGCCGCCGGCACAGATACGCAGTATTTT. Full variable domain (rest looked up from reference TRBV7-2 and TRBJ2-3): GAGVSQSPSNKVTEKGKDVELRCDPISGHTALYWYRQSLGQGLEFLIYFQGNSAPDKSGLPSDRFSAERTGGSVSTLTIQRTQQEDSAVYLCASKSRAAGTDTQYFGPGTRLTVL.